These 6 T cell receptor beta chains share one sample of origin, sequenced in a study of blood T cells in healthy people across ages. The use of a sample-barcoded 5' primer and a J-beta primer mix characterized a second PCR of about 7 to 12 cycles. Each CDR3 protein gets one entry after TCRdb re-called the 5' RACE reads with MiXCR. The repertoire holds approximately 800,000 distinct CDR3 sequences, with roughly 40% as singletons. The specimen sequenced was blood. Receptors were obtained from a man between 18 and 29 years old in good health.

This clonotype was counted many times. The chain recombines TRBV10-3 with TRBJ2-5; 7 positions match TRBD2. The germline gives CDR1 ENHRY, CDR2 SYGVKD. J was trimmed by 4 bases and V by 5 bases; bases with no gene match: 4. The length of the CDR3 is 13 residues. The CDR3 DNA is TGTGCCATCAGTCCAGGCGGGGGAGAGACCCAGTACTTC. Its protein product is CAISPGGGETQYF.

In its sample, this clonotype was seen a few times. The chain joins TRBV5-5 to TRBJ1-1; TRBD1 aligns across 8 bases. Germline-derived CDR1 and CDR2 are SGHKS and YYEKEE (reference sequence). Losses at the gene ends were 3 bases for V and 0 bases for J; bases not matched to a gene: 1. The CDR3 runs to 14 residues. The CDR3 DNA is TGTGCCAGCAGCTGGGACAGGTTGAACACTGAAGCTTTCTTT. Protein: CASSWDRLNTEAFF.

CDR3 nucleotides: TGTGCCAGCAGTCCGAGGGGGAGGCTCTATGGCTACACCTTC. Its protein is CASSPRGRLYGYTF. The V call is TRBV12-3 or TRBV12-4, the J call TRBJ1-2; D may be TRBD1 (6 bases). The CDR3 loop spans 14 amino acids. V gave up 5 bases and J gave up 4 bases, with 14 bases separating them.

The genes are TRBV4-1 and TRBJ1-4; weak D call: TRBD1 (5 bases). Trimming stripped 0 bases from V and 6 bases from J, with 23 bases between. The CDR3 loop spans 19 amino acids. Germline assignment: CDR1 MGHRA and CDR2 YSYEKL. The CDR3, as DNA: TGCGCCAGCAGCCAAGATTACAGGCAGGATTGGATTAGGGATGAAAAACTGTTTTTT. Amino acid sequence: CASSQDYRQDWIRDEKLFF.

As to this clonotype: Given a much more abundant clone one base away, this may be a read error. The chain combines TRBV9 with TRBJ2-3; D not resolved. Per germline, CDR1 SGDLS and CDR2 YYNGEE. The CDR3 runs 15 residues. CDR3 sequence: CASSVVSAITDMQYF. CDR3 nucleotide sequence: TGTGCCAGCAGCGTAGTTTCAGCTATCACAGATATGCAGTATTTT. Supplemented by reference TRBV9 and TRBJ2-3, the full variable domain reads DSGVTQTPKHLITATGQRVTLRCSPRSGDLSVYWYQQSLDQGLQFLIQYYNGEERAKGNILERFSAQQFPDLHSELNLSSLELGDSALYFCASSVVSAITDMQYFGPGTRLTVL.

On this clonotype itself: Sequence at one end of the junction differs from germline and may be a read error. V usage is TRBV6-2 or TRBV6-3 and J usage is TRBJ1-5, with D unresolved. Germline V lookup: CDR1 MNHEY, CDR2 SVGEGT. The CDR3 runs 13 residues. CDR3 amino acids: CASSDSGATPQHF. The CDR3 DNA reads TGTGCCAGCAGTGACTCTGGAGCTACGCCCCAGCATTTT.